A single sample gave rise to the 17 T cell receptor beta chains below, sequenced in a study of response to subunit inactivated influenza vaccine. MiXCR, applied by TCRdb to the RT-PCR reads, yields one record per CDR3 protein. The sample contains a few hundred thousand distinct CDR3 sequences, approximately 23% of which appear only once. This material consisted of PBMCs from blood, taken approximately 20 months after vaccination. These receptors were collected from a man aged 50-75 years who received an inactivated influenza vaccine.

This clonotype was observed many times. The rearrangement joins TRBV12-3 or TRBV12-4 to TRBJ1-1, with D perhaps TRBD1 (5 bases). V was trimmed by 5 bases and J by 3 bases, leaving 16 bases between them. The CDR3 is 15 amino acids. The CDR3, as DNA: TGTGCCAGCAGTCTCAGGGTTCCGGGACACACTGAAGCTTTCTTT. Its translation: CASSLRVPGHTEAFF.

CDR3 loop: CASSSDSLTDTQYF. Here the CDR3 DNA reads TGTGCCAGCAGTTCGGACAGCCTCACAGATACGCAGTATTTT. V is TRBV6-5 and J is TRBJ2-3, with a weak D call TRBD1 (6 bases). Germline CDR1 is MNHEY and CDR2 is SVGAGI. The V gene lost 4 bases and the J gene lost 2 bases, with 10 bases spanning the gap. The CDR3 is 14 amino acids.

The CDR3 sequence: CASSVGHRGVTEAFF. CDR3 nucleotide sequence: TGTGCCAGCAGCGTGGGACACAGGGGAGTCACTGAAGCTTTCTTT. This rearrangement joins TRBV7-2 to TRBJ1-1, with 7 bases aligning to TRBD1. Germline V gene data show CDR1 as SGHTA and CDR2 as FQGNSA. V shed 5 bases and J 4 bases; nucleotides not matched to a gene: 10. This CDR3 spans 15 amino acids.

V is TRBV7-9 and J is TRBJ1-2, with 7 bases that match TRBD1. Trimming removed 6 bases from V and 8 bases from J; junction bases left unmatched: 9. CDR3 length: 13 residues. Per germline, CDR1 SEHNR and CDR2 FQNEAQ (reference sequence). The CDR3 DNA is TGTGCCAGCAGTTGGCAAGGGACAGTCGGCTACACCTTC. Protein product: CASSWQGTVGYTF.

The rearrangement uses TRBV5-1 and TRBJ2-3, with 12 bases matching TRBD2. V shed 4 bases and J 1 base; nucleotides not matched to a gene: 4. CDR3 length: 16 residues. Looked up from germline, CDR1 is SGHRS and CDR2 is YFSETQ. CDR3 residues: CASSPGLAGRTDTQYF. DNA of the CDR3: TGCGCCAGCAGCCCCGGACTAGCGGGGCGCACAGATACGCAGTATTTT.

This sequence joins TRBV20-1 and TRBJ2-4; D perhaps matches TRBD2 (6 bases). V was shortened by 6 bases and J by 3 bases, with 15 bases between the two germline ends. The germline CDR1 and CDR2 sequences are DFQATT and SNEGSKA (reference sequence). The CDR3 has 14 residues. In DNA, the CDR3 is TGCAGTGCGAGTTATAGGAGGGACAAAAACATTCAGTACTTC. It encodes CSASYRRDKNIQYF.

This chain connects TRBV20-1 to TRBJ2-1; 14 positions agree with TRBD2. CDR3 length: 12 amino acids. CDR1 is DFQATT and CDR2 is SNEGSKA in the germline V gene (reference sequence). CDR3 region: CRGTSGSNEQFF. The CDR3 nucleotides are TGCAGGGGGACTAGCGGGAGCAATGAGCAGTTCTTC.

The chain uses TRBV18 and TRBJ1-1, with a weak D call TRBD1 (5 bases). The CDR3 sequence is 14 residues long. Germline V gene lookup returns CDR1 KGHSH and CDR2 LQKENI. V lost 5 bases, J lost 0 bases, and 10 bases lay in between. CDR3 protein: CASSTQGLNTEAFF. The CDR3 DNA reads TGTGCCAGCTCAACGCAGGGTCTGAACACTGAAGCTTTCTTT.

The chain couples TRBV20-1 to TRBJ1-1, with D unclear. Trimming took off 0 bases at V and 3 bases at J, with 14 bases between the two ends. This CDR3 comprises 15 residues. The germline CDR1 and CDR2 sequences are DFQATT and SNEGSKA (reference sequence). CDR3: CSARDLRVRDTEAFF. CDR3 in DNA: TGCAGTGCTAGAGATCTCCGGGTGAGGGACACTGAAGCTTTCTTT.

This clonotype occurred a few times. V is TRBV6-1 and J is TRBJ1-4; 7 nucleotides match TRBD1. The CDR3 length is 16 residues. The V gene's germline CDR1 is MNHNS and CDR2 SASEGT. V lost 3 bases and J lost 0; bases outside the gene matches: 4. The CDR3, as DNA: TGTGCCAGCAGTGATTACAGGGGAGCAACTAATGAAAAACTGTTTTTT. It specifies CASSDYRGATNEKLFF.

The chain is built from TRBV2 and TRBJ1-2; weak D call: TRBD1 (5 bases). V was cut by 6 bases and J by 0 bases, with 11 bases left in between. The CDR3 spans 14 residues. The V gene's germline CDR1 is SNHLY and CDR2 FYNNEI. The CDR3 loop reads CASRWGRTNYGYTF. CDR3 DNA: TGTGCCAGCAGGTGGGGGAGAACTAACTATGGCTACACCTTC.

The chain is built from TRBV20-1 and TRBJ1-3; possible D gene TRBD1, 6 bases. V was trimmed by 1 base and J by 2 bases, leaving 12 bases between them. The CDR3 contains 15 residues. Germline V gives CDR1 DFQATT, CDR2 SNEGSKA (reference sequence). The CDR3 loop reads CSARVGGLPGNTIYF. For the CDR3, the DNA is TGCAGTGCTAGAGTAGGGGGACTCCCTGGAAACACCATATATTTT.

CDR3 amino acids: CASRRTFSSGNTIYF. The CDR3 DNA is TGTGCCAGCAGGAGGACTTTCAGCTCTGGAAACACCATATATTTT. This rearrangement joins TRBV2 to TRBJ1-3; D unresolved. In germline, CDR1 is SNHLY, CDR2 FYNNEI. The CDR3 consists of 15 residues. V was clipped by 6 bases and J by 0 bases, with 12 bases between them.

This clonotype has ten or more counts. The chain links TRBV6-5 to TRBJ1-5; D ambiguous. This CDR3 region has 15 residues. Germline loops: CDR1 MNHEY, CDR2 SVGAGI. The V end lost 4 bases, the J end lost 4 bases, and 14 bases lay between the germline ends. The CDR3 DNA reads TGTGCCAGCAGTTCCACCGGACGGTTAAATCAGCCCCAGCATTTT. It translates to CASSSTGRLNQPQHF.

This clonotype occurred a few times. The chain joins TRBV12-3 or TRBV12-4 to TRBJ2-3, with 9 nucleotides matching TRBD2. The CDR3 length is 16 residues. Trimming cost V 3 bases and J 5 bases; bases outside gene matches: 9. CDR3 sequence: CASSFLAGGLGDTQYF. The CDR3 nucleotides read TGTGCCAGCAGTTTTCTTGCGGGAGGGCTCGGAGATACGCAGTATTTT.

Comments on this clonotype: The conserved final phenylalanine or tryptophan is absent from the CDR3, which likely points to a read error. The DNA for the CDR3 is TGCAGTGCTACTCGGCCCCGGACGGAAGGCTATGGCTACACCTTA. This translates into CSATRPRTEGYGYTL. The chain combines TRBV20-1 with TRBJ1-2; D unclear. The V gene lost 4 bases and the J gene lost 4 bases, with 19 bases spanning the gap. CDR1 and CDR2 (germline): DFQATT, SNEGSKA (reference sequence). The CDR3 totals 15 residues.

This clonotype was seen a handful of times. The chain recombines TRBV9 with TRBJ1-2; no reliable D call. Germline CDR1 reads SGDLS; CDR2 reads YYNGEE. The CDR3 totals 11 residues. With 1 base removed from V and 6 bases from J, the gap between germline ends came to 4 bases. CDR3 sequence (DNA): TGTGCCAGCAGCGTACCCCATGGCTACACCTTC. This translates into CASSVPHGYTF.